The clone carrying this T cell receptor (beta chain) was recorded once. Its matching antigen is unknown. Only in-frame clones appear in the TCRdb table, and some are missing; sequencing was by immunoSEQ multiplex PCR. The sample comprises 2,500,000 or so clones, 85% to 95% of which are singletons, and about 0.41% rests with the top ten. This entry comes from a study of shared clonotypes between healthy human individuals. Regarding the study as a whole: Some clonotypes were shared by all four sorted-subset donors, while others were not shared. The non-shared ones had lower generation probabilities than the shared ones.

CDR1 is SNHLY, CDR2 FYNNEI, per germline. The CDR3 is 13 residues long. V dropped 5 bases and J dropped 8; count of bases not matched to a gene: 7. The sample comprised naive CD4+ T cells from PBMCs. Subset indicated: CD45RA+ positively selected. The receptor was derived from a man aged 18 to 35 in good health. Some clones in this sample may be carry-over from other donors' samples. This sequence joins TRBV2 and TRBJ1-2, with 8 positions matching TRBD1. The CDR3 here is CASSWQGAEGYTF. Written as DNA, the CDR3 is TGTGCCAGCAGTTGGCAGGGGGCCGAAGGCTACACCTTC.